This T cell receptor beta chain was documented in a study of blood T cell repertoires in COVID-19 (TCRdb year 2020). In the study overall: Collaborator samples came from the United States, Italy and Spain and covered acute and convalescent phases of COVID-19. The material from the prospective study consisted of cDNA or gDNA derived from T cells, B-cell-depleted T cells, or PBMCs. Deeply sampled blood TCRbeta repertoires from subjects exposed to, actively infected with, or recovered from COVID-19 were included in the dataset. The repertoires were made available in a free public database intended to serve as a resource for research on the immune response to SARS-CoV-2. The samples were drawn from two sources: the first 160 participants of the ongoing ImmuneRACE study, and about 1,300 subjects contributed by 6 global collaborators. Sample metadata almost always included a de-identified subject ID, COVID-19 status, age in years and sex. Where available, HLA class I and class II types were taken from metadata supplied by the sample provider and were not determined by assay-based typing. Results the study describes overall, beyond this receptor: How much clinical and demographic metadata was included differed by source and by participant, and the metadata was provided uncurated.

Details on this clone: Which antigen it targets is not known. Per-base qualities were not stored, and no clone one base away is much larger.

Whole blood was collected in K2EDTA tubes by collaborating institutions according to the institutions' own protocols. Collaborator samples were shipped for TCRbeta analysis as frozen whole blood, isolated PBMCs, or DNA extracted from either sample type. TCRbeta CDR3 regions were amplified from genomic DNA using the immunoSEQ Assay, a bias-controlled multiplex PCR. In the original analysis: The number of nucleated cells in each sample was estimated by amplification of reference gene primers within the assay. Sequence reads were collapsed and filtered to measure the absolute abundance of every unique TCRbeta CDR3 rearrangement. Productive Simpson clonality was computed per sample as the square root of Simpson's diversity index over productive rearrangements. What TCRdb holds here is the immuneACCESS table cut down to in-frame rearrangements. Part of the clones is not present; checked against another copy, under half of the missing clones reflect an unresolved V gene, and the others are unexplained. The DNA gave D and trimming, while V, J and clone size come from that table. Within this sample are fewer than 100,000 clones, with roughly nine tenths of them counted one time only. The ten largest clones represent 1.5% to 2% of the sample.

The CDR3 contains 15 residues, cysteine and phenylalanine counted. Only CDR3 DNA remains: 45 bases, in frame from the first base. CDR1 SEHNR and CDR2 FQNEAQ were looked up in the germline V gene (reference sequence). The germline V end is reduced by 6 bases and the J end by 5 bases; junction bases left unmatched: 10. The receptor chain draws on TRBV7-9 and TRBJ2-5; a stretch of 9 junction bases matches TRBD1. This receptor was taken from a woman aged 50 to 60 in a cohort sampled during active COVID-19. The material sequenced was peripheral blood. CDR3 region: CASRSRTGEIETQYF. In nucleotide form, the sequence is TGTGCCAGCAGGTCGAGGACAGGGGAAATTGAGACCCAGTACTTC.